A selection of T cell receptor beta chains follows, all from one sample in a study of cytotoxic CD8 clonotypes in ibrutinib-treated CLL. Here immunoSEQ multiplex PCR was the method, and the copy in TCRdb shows in-frame clones only, minus some. The sample has roughly 180,000 clones; more than 80% are singletons. The sequenced sample was PBMCs, obtained after 24 months of ibrutinib treatment. The receptors derive from a human donor with chronic lymphocytic leukemia. CDR3s include the opening cysteine and the closing phenylalanine or tryptophan. Fields, in order: V gene, D gene, J gene, clone size, CDR3 protein, CDR3 DNA. A D gene is named only where the DNA matches it firmly. Clone size is shown for a subset of rows, as once, few, many or a class of expanded clone.

v_gene: TRBV5-1
d_gene: TRBD1
j_gene: TRBJ2-7
abundance: NA
CDR3aa: CASSTGTVSYEQYF
CDR3nt: TGCGCCAGCAGTACCGGGACAGTCTCCTACGAGCAGTACTTC

v_gene: TRBV5-6
d_gene: NA
j_gene: TRBJ1-1
abundance: NA
CDR3aa: CASSLYRFEAFF
CDR3nt: TGTGCCAGCAGCTTGTACAGGTTTGAAGCTTTCTTT

v_gene: TRBV18
d_gene: NA
j_gene: TRBJ2-1
abundance: NA
CDR3aa: CASSPPPNNEQFF
CDR3nt: TGTGCCAGCTCACCACCCCCGAATAATGAGCAGTTCTTC

v_gene: TRBV30
d_gene: TRBD2
j_gene: TRBJ2-3
abundance: NA
CDR3aa: CAWSAGLAFSTDTQYF
CDR3nt: TGTGCCTGGAGTGCGGGACTAGCGTTTAGCACAGATACGCAGTATTTT

v_gene: TRBV6-6
d_gene: TRBD2
j_gene: TRBJ2-5
abundance: NA
CDR3aa: CASSYSLTSGQETQYF
CDR3nt: TGTGCCAGCAGTTACTCCCTCACTAGCGGTCAAGAGACCCAGTACTTC

v_gene: TRBV6-5
d_gene: NA
j_gene: TRBJ1-2
abundance: once
CDR3aa: CASSSGEGYTF
CDR3nt: TGTGCCAGCAGTTCTGGGGAGGGCTACACCTTC

v_gene: TRBV7-2
d_gene: TRBD1
j_gene: TRBJ2-7
abundance: NA
CDR3aa: CASSTQGAYEQYF
CDR3nt: TGTGCCAGCAGCACCCAGGGGGCCTACGAGCAGTACTTC

v_gene: TRBV4-1
d_gene: NA
j_gene: TRBJ2-5
abundance: NA
CDR3aa: CASSRGTQETQYF
CDR3nt: TGCGCCAGCAGTCGAGGGACTCAAGAGACCCAGTACTTC

v_gene: TRBV5-1
d_gene: NA
j_gene: TRBJ2-5
abundance: NA
CDR3aa: CASSLGRFQETQYF
CDR3nt: TGCGCCAGCAGCCTAGGACGGTTCCAAGAGACCCAGTACTTC

v_gene: TRBV11-3
d_gene: NA
j_gene: TRBJ1-1
abundance: NA
CDR3aa: CASSLGQNTEAFF
CDR3nt: TGTGCCAGCAGCTTAGGGCAGAACACTGAAGCTTTCTTT

v_gene: TRBV6-1
d_gene: TRBD1
j_gene: TRBJ2-7
abundance: NA
CDR3aa: CASSERQGSYEQYF
CDR3nt: TGTGCCAGCAGTGAACGACAGGGATCCTACGAGCAGTACTTC

v_gene: TRBV30
d_gene: TRBD1
j_gene: TRBJ1-2
abundance: NA
CDR3aa: CARIDRVTTNYGYTF
CDR3nt: TGTGCCCGAATAGACAGGGTAACCACTAACTATGGCTACACCTTC

v_gene: TRBV6-5
d_gene: NA
j_gene: TRBJ1-1
abundance: NA
CDR3aa: CASSSGGTMNTEAFF
CDR3nt: TGTGCCAGCAGCTCAGGCGGGACAATGAACACTGAAGCTTTCTTT

v_gene: TRBV28
d_gene: TRBD1
j_gene: TRBJ1-2
abundance: NA
CDR3aa: CASREQGIGGYTF
CDR3nt: TGTGCCAGCAGGGAACAGGGGATTGGTGGCTACACCTTC

v_gene: TRBV4-1
d_gene: NA
j_gene: TRBJ1-1
abundance: NA
CDR3aa: CASSYGRVNTEAFF
CDR3nt: TGCGCCAGCAGCTACGGACGGGTGAACACTGAAGCTTTCTTT

v_gene: TRBV6-5
d_gene: TRBD1
j_gene: TRBJ1-2
abundance: NA
CDR3aa: CASSYSRGRNYGYTF
CDR3nt: TGTGCCAGCAGTTACTCGAGGGGGCGCAACTATGGCTACACCTTC

v_gene: TRBV7-2
d_gene: NA
j_gene: TRBJ1-1
abundance: once
CDR3aa: CASSLSYGNTEAFF
CDR3nt: TGTGCCAGCAGCTTAAGTTATGGCAACACTGAAGCTTTCTTT

v_gene: TRBV28
d_gene: TRBD1
j_gene: TRBJ1-2
abundance: few
CDR3aa: CAISGTGYGYTF
CDR3nt: TGTGCCATCTCAGGGACAGGGTATGGCTACACCTTC

v_gene: TRBV11-3
d_gene: NA
j_gene: TRBJ1-1
abundance: NA
CDR3aa: CASSLVGTNTEAFF
CDR3nt: TGTGCCAGCAGCTTAGTAGGTACGAACACTGAAGCTTTCTTT

v_gene: TRBV7-2
d_gene: NA
j_gene: TRBJ1-2
abundance: NA
CDR3aa: CASSLALVRDYGYTF
CDR3nt: TGTGCCAGCAGCTTAGCGCTGGTTCGAGACTATGGCTACACCTTC

v_gene: TRBV5-6
d_gene: NA
j_gene: TRBJ2-7
abundance: NA
CDR3aa: CASSNTRTEQYF
CDR3nt: TGTGCCAGCAGCAACACTAGAACCGAGCAGTACTTC

v_gene: TRBV18
d_gene: NA
j_gene: TRBJ2-1
abundance: NA
CDR3aa: CASSPPDRTYNEQFF
CDR3nt: TGTGCCAGCTCACCACCAGACAGGACCTACAATGAGCAGTTCTTC

v_gene: TRBV2
d_gene: TRBD2
j_gene: TRBJ2-2
abundance: NA
CDR3aa: CASTRSLAGSTGELFF
CDR3nt: TGTGCCAGCACCCGATCGCTAGCGGGTTCCACCGGGGAGCTGTTTTTT

v_gene: TRBV27
d_gene: TRBD1
j_gene: TRBJ1-1
abundance: once
CDR3aa: CASSLTGGRAFF
CDR3nt: TGTGCCAGCAGTTTAACAGGGGGTAGAGCTTTCTTT

v_gene: TRBV5-8
d_gene: NA
j_gene: TRBJ1-5
abundance: NA
CDR3aa: CASSLVGVLDGQPQHF
CDR3nt: TGTGCCAGCAGCTTGGTCGGGGTGCTGGATGGTCAGCCCCAGCATTTT

v_gene: TRBV5-4
d_gene: NA
j_gene: TRBJ2-1
abundance: NA
CDR3aa: CATLTGLNEQFF
CDR3nt: TGTGCCACCCTAACAGGGCTCAATGAGCAGTTCTTC

v_gene: TRBV27
d_gene: NA
j_gene: TRBJ1-1
abundance: NA
CDR3aa: CASFFRVGSLNTEAFF
CDR3nt: TGTGCCAGCTTCTTTCGGGTCGGGTCCTTGAACACTGAAGCTTTCTTT

v_gene: TRBV2
d_gene: NA
j_gene: TRBJ2-4
abundance: NA
CDR3aa: CASRRGGQMNFNSKNIQYF
CDR3nt: TGTGCCAGCAGGCGAGGTGGACAGATGAATTTTAATTCCAAAAACATTCAGTACTTC

v_gene: TRBV18
d_gene: NA
j_gene: TRBJ1-5
abundance: NA
CDR3aa: CASSPPGGMGIGNQPQHF
CDR3nt: TGTGCCAGCTCACCACCAGGGGGGATGGGTATCGGCAATCAGCCCCAGCATTTT

v_gene: TRBV27
d_gene: NA
j_gene: TRBJ2-7
abundance: NA
CDR3aa: CASIGLLRGRGEQYF
CDR3nt: TGTGCCAGCATCGGCCTACTTCGGGGAAGGGGCGAGCAGTACTTC

v_gene: TRBV29-1
d_gene: NA
j_gene: TRBJ2-1
abundance: NA
CDR3aa: CSVTRIVRNEQFF
CDR3nt: TGCAGCGTGACTAGAATCGTTAGGAATGAGCAGTTCTTC

v_gene: TRBV27
d_gene: NA
j_gene: TRBJ1-1
abundance: NA
CDR3aa: CASSSWDTEAFF
CDR3nt: TGTGCCAGCAGTTCGTGGGACACTGAAGCTTTCTTT

v_gene: TRBV29-1
d_gene: NA
j_gene: TRBJ2-6
abundance: NA
CDR3aa: CSVRESGANVLTF
CDR3nt: TGCAGCGTGAGGGAGTCTGGGGCCAACGTCCTGACTTTC

v_gene: TRBV5-1
d_gene: TRBD1
j_gene: TRBJ1-3
abundance: once
CDR3aa: CASSFWWTGGHSGNTIYF
CDR3nt: TGCGCCAGCAGCTTTTGGTGGACAGGGGGACATTCTGGAAACACCATATATTTT

v_gene: TRBV7-8
d_gene: TRBD2
j_gene: TRBJ2-5
abundance: NA
CDR3aa: CASKTSGRLTQYF
CDR3nt: TGTGCCAGCAAGACTAGCGGGAGACTGACCCAGTACTTC

v_gene: TRBV6-1
d_gene: NA
j_gene: TRBJ2-7
abundance: few
CDR3aa: CASGRSYEQYF
CDR3nt: TGTGCCAGTGGAAGATCCTACGAGCAGTACTTC

v_gene: TRBV4-1
d_gene: NA
j_gene: TRBJ1-2
abundance: once
CDR3aa: CASSQGTATNYGYTF
CDR3nt: TGCGCCAGCAGCCAAGGGACCGCGACGAACTATGGCTACACCTTC

v_gene: TRBV6-5
d_gene: NA
j_gene: TRBJ1-2
abundance: NA
CDR3aa: CASSYSPETYGYTF
CDR3nt: TGTGCCAGCAGTTACTCGCCAGAGACCTATGGCTACACCTTC

v_gene: TRBV5-8
d_gene: NA
j_gene: TRBJ1-1
abundance: NA
CDR3aa: CASSLDSGNTEAFF
CDR3nt: TGTGCCAGCAGCTTGGACTCAGGGAACACTGAAGCTTTCTTT

v_gene: TRBV11-1
d_gene: TRBD1
j_gene: TRBJ1-2
abundance: once
CDR3aa: CASSYPTGGYGYTF
CDR3nt: TGTGCCAGCAGCTACCCGACAGGGGGCTATGGCTACACCTTC